The T cell receptor (beta chain) under discussion was sequenced for a study of cytomegalovirus exposure and HLA in healthy donors. V shed 2 bases and J shed 11 bases, with 11 bases lying between them. Germline CDR1 SGHNT, CDR2 YENEEA. This CDR3 is 12 amino acids long. The PCR made use of 60 Vbeta and 13 Jbeta primers. Profiling relied on immunoSEQ multiplex PCR, and the TCRdb table lists in-frame clones only, not all of them. The sample lists roughly 200,000 clones, around 87% occurring once. The chain has TRBV11-3 and TRBJ2-3; D might be TRBD1 (5 bases). The sequence came from a man between 25 and 39 years old in good health and CMV-seronegative. Material for sequencing was PBMCs. As DNA, the CDR3 is TGTGCCAGCAGCTTACCCCAAGGGGTGCAGTATTTT. Protein sequence: CASSLPQGVQYF.